Listed here is a single TCR beta chain. Its target is unknown. This entry is derived from a study of CXCR3-negative and CXCR3-positive naive CD8 T cells. CDR3 size: 17 residues. Germline assignment: CDR1 SGDLS and CDR2 YYNGEE. Notes on the study in general: In CXCR3-positive naive cells, the TRB CDR3s were more hydrophobic than in CXCR3-negative naive cells.

Through 5' RACE with UMI labels, the TRB cDNA libraries were prepared. TCRdb reprocessed the 5' RACE reads, keeping one entry per CDR3 protein, no DNA. In total, the table holds tens of thousands of distinct CDR3 sequences. This clonotype was obtained from a human donor in good health. Some clones in this sample may be carry-over from other donors' samples. The chain combines TRBV9 with TRBJ2-2. The source material was naive CXCR3+ CD8+ T cells from blood. Subset denoted: CD45RO-CCR7+CD27+CD95- naive CD8+ T cells expressing CXCR3 (TNR3+). This CDR3 reads CASSAHQEFSNTGELFF.